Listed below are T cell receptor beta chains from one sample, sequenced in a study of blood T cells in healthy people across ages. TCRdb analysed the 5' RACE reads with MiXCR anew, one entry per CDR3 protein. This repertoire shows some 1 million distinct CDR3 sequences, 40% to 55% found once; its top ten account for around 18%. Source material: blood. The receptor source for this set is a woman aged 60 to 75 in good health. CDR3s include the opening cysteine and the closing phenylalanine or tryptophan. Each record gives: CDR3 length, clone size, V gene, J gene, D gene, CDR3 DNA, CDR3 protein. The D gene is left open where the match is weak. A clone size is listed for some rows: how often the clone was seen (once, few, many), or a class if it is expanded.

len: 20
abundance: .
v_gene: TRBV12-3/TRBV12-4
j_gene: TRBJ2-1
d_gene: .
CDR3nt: TGTGCCGGCGCGACGTCCGAGTGGGTAGGAGTAGTTGATGGCTACAATGAGCAGTTCTTC
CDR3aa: CAGATSEWVGVVDGYNEQFF

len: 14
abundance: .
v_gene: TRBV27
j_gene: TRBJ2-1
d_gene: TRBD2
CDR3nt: TGTGCCAGCAGGACTAGCGGAGTTTACAATGAGCAGTTCTTC
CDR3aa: CASRTSGVYNEQFF

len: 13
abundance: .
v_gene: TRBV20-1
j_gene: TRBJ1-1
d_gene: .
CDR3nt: TGCAGTGCCCCTGTCCCGGGACCCGGAGAAGCTTTCTTT
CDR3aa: CSAPVPGPGEAFF

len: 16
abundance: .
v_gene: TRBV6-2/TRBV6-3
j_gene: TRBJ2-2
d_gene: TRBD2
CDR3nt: TGTGCCAGCAGTTCACAGCGGGGGACGAACACCGGGGAGCTGTTTTTT
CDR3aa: CASSSQRGTNTGELFF

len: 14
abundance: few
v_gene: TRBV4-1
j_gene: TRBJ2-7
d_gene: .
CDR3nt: TGCGCCAGCAGCCAACAGGGGATCTCCTACGAGCAGTACTTC
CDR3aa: CASSQQGISYEQYF

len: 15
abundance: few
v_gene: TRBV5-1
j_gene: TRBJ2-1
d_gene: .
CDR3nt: TGCGCCAGCAGCTCCATCCCCAGGCGGGACAATGAGCAGTTCTTC
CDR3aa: CASSSIPRRDNEQFF

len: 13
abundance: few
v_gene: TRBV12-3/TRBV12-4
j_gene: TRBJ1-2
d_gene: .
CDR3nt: TGTGCCAGCAGTTTATTGATGGGGCTTGGCTACACCTTC
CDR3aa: CASSLLMGLGYTF

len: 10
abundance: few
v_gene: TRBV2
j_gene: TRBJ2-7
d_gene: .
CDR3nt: TGTGCCAGCAGTGACGGGGACTCGTACTTC
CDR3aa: CASSDGDSYF

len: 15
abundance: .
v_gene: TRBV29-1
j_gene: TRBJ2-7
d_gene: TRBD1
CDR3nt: TGCAGCGTGAAATCCCGACAGGGTTTTTCCCACGAGCAGTACTTC
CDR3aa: CSVKSRQGFSHEQYF

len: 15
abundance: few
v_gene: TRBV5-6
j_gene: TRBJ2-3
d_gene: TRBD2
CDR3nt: TGTGCCAGCAGCATGGGACTAGCGGCCACAGATACGCAGTATTTT
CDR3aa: CASSMGLAATDTQYF

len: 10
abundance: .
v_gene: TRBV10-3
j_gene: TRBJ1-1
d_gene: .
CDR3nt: TGTGCCATCACCAGGGATGAAGCTTTCTTT
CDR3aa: CAITRDEAFF

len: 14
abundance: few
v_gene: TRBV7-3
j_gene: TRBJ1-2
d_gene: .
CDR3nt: TGTGCCAGCAGCCCGACCTCAGCTAACTATGGCTACACCTTC
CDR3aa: CASSPTSANYGYTF

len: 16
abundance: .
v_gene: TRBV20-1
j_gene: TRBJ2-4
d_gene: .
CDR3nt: TGCAGTGCTAGCAGCCTACTCGAACTAGCCAAAAACATTCAGTACTTC
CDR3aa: CSASSLLELAKNIQYF

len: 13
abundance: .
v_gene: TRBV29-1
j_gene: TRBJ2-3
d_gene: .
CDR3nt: TGCAGCGCTCCTGGGTTTAAGTCAGATACGCAGTATTTT
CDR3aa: CSAPGFKSDTQYF

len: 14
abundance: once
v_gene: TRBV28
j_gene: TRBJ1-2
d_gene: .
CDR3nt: TGTGCCAGCAGTTCCGCGGGGCCGCACTATGGCTACACCTTC
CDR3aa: CASSSAGPHYGYTF

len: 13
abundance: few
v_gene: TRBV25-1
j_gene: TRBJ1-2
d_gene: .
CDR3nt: TGTGCCAGCCAGGGATGGGGCGCGGGAGGCTACACCTTC
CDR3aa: CASQGWGAGGYTF

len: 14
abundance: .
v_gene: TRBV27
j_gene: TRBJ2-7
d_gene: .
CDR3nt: TGTGCCAGCAGTCTCCTCCGGCAGGGGGGCGAGCAGTACTTC
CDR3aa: CASSLLRQGGEQYF

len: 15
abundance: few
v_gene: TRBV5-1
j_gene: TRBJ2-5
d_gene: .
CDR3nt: TGCGCCAGCAGCTCCAGGGAAATCTGGGAAGAGACCCAGTACTTC
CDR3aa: CASSSREIWEETQYF

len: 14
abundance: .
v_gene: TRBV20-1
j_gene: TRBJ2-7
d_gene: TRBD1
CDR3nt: TGCAGTGCTAGAGAGAACAGGGGTCGAGGCGAGCAGTACTTC
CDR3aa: CSARENRGRGEQYF

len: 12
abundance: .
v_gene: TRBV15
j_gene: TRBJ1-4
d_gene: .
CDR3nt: TGTGCCACCAGCAGAGATCGGAGAAGGCTGTTTTTT
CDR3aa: CATSRDRRRLFF

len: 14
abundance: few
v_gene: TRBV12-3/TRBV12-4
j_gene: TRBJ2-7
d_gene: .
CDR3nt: TGTGCCAGCAGACATACGGGAGACTCCTACGAGCAGTACTTC
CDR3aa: CASRHTGDSYEQYF

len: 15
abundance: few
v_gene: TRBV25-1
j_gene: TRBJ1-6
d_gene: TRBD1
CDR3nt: TGTGCCAGCAGTGAAGCAGGGGGTGGGAATTCACCCCTCCACTTT
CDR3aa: CASSEAGGGNSPLHF

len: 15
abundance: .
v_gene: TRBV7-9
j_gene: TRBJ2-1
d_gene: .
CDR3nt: TGTGCCAGCAGCCCACGGTTACTTGACAGGAATGAGCAGTTCTTC
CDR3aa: CASSPRLLDRNEQFF

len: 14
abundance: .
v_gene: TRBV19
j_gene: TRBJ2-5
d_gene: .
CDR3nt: TGTGCCAGTAGTCGGGACAAGGGTTCCGAGACCCAGTACTTC
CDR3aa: CASSRDKGSETQYF

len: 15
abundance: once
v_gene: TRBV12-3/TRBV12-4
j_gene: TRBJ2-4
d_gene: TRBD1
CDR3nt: TGTGCCAGCATTCCTGGGGCAGGGGGCACTTACATTCAGTACTTC
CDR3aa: CASIPGAGGTYIQYF

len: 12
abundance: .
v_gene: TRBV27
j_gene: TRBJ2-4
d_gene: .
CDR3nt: TGTGCCAGCACTGGCAGCAAAAACATTCAGTACTTC
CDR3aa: CASTGSKNIQYF

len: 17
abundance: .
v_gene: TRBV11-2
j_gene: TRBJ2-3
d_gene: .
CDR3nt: TGTGCCAGCAGCTTAGGGGTTGCAGGGATTAGCACAGATACGCAGTATTTT
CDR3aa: CASSLGVAGISTDTQYF

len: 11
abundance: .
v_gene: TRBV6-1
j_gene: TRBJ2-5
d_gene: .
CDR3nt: TGTGCCAGCAGTTCCCGGGGCAGCCAGTACTTC
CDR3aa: CASSSRGSQYF

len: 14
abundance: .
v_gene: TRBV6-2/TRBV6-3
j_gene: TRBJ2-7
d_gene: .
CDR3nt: TGTGCCAGCAGTTACTCAGGCAGGGACGATGAGCAGTACTTC
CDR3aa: CASSYSGRDDEQYF

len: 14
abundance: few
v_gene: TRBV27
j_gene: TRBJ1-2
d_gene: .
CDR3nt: TGTGCCAGCAGTCATCGGTCCGCTTCATATGGCTACACCTTC
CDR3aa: CASSHRSASYGYTF